These T cell receptor beta chains were read from a single sample in a study of T cells in Graves' hyperthyroidism and ophthalmopathy. TCRdb re-called the multiplex PCR reads with MiXCR, one entry per CDR3 protein. The sample holds about 840,000 distinct CDR3 sequences, 38% seen once. Sequencing used blood. The receptors come from a man between 18 and 35 years old with Graves' hyperthyroidism. CDR3s include the opening cysteine and the closing phenylalanine or tryptophan. The D gene is left open where the match is weak. The listing skips clone size in some rows; elsewhere it reads once, few, many or a size class.

>TRBJ1-6|-|-|TRBV25-1
TGTGCCAGCAGTGAATATCGCCAGGCGGGAAGGAGCTCACCCCTCCACTTT
CASSEYRQAGRSSPLHF
>TRBJ2-5|-|-|TRBV20-1
TGCAGTGCTACCTCTCCAAGCGGGCGCCAAGAGACCCAGTACTTC
CSATSPSGRQETQYF
>TRBJ2-5|-|-|TRBV6-5
TGTGCCAGCAGGAGGGAAGCGCTCCAAGAGACCCAGTACTTC
CASRREALQETQYF
>TRBJ1-1|-|many|TRBV19
TGTGCCACCTCCAACGGGCCGAACACTGAAGCTTTCTTT
CATSNGPNTEAFF
>TRBJ2-7|TRBD1|few|TRBV19
TGTGCCAGTAGTCCCCGACAGGGGGCCTCCTACGAGCAGTACTTC
CASSPRQGASYEQYF
>TRBJ2-7|-|many|TRBV15
TGTGCCACCAGCCCCACAGAACAGAGGTCCAACGAGCAGTACTTC
CATSPTEQRSNEQYF
>TRBJ1-4|-|many|TRBV24-1
TGTGCCACTACTCAGGGGGAAAAACTGTTTTTT
CATTQGEKLFF
>TRBJ2-5|TRBD2|-|TRBV20-1
TGCAGTGCTAGTCGGGGGGGCGCGGAGACCCAGTACTTC
CSASRGGAETQYF
>TRBJ1-2|TRBD1|-|TRBV9
TGTGCCAGCAGCGTTGGGACAGGGGACTATGGCTACACCTTC
CASSVGTGDYGYTF
>TRBJ2-5|TRBD1|-|TRBV5-1
TGCGCCAGCAGCCCGGACAGGGGACATGAGACCCAGTACTTC
CASSPDRGHETQYF
>TRBJ1-2|TRBD1|-|TRBV5-4
TGTGCCAGCAGCTCCTATGTCGGGACAGCTAACTATGGCTACACCTTC
CASSSYVGTANYGYTF
>TRBJ2-2|-|-|TRBV7-6
TGTGCCAGCAGCGGATCGACAGCGAACACCGGGGAGCTGTTTTTT
CASSGSTANTGELFF
>TRBJ2-3|-|-|TRBV2
TGTGCCAGCAGTGAGGGGGGACGCTTAAGAGGAGATACGCAGTATTTT
CASSEGGRLRGDTQYF
>TRBJ1-1|-|-|TRBV10-3
TGTGCCATCAGTGGTGCGGGCGCGACTGAAGCTTTCTTT
CAISGAGATEAFF
>TRBJ2-7|-|-|TRBV12-3/TRBV12-4
TGTGCCAGCAGCCTCCGGCTTCTCTCCTACGGGCAGTACTTC
CASSLRLLSYGQYF
>TRBJ2-5|-|-|TRBV14
TGTGCCAGCAGCCAAGATGGCCCCTGGGGGTTGGAGACCCAGTACTTC
CASSQDGPWGLETQYF
>TRBJ2-7|-|few|TRBV9
TGTGCCAGCGCGGTGGGACCCTCGGAGGGGGTTCGGGAGCAGTACTTC
CASAVGPSEGVREQYF
>TRBJ1-2|TRBD1|few|TRBV2
TGTGCCAGCAGTGTCCGGGACAGGGGACCTCTCGGCTATGGCTACACCTTC
CASSVRDRGPLGYGYTF
>TRBJ2-2|TRBD2|-|TRBV5-1
TGCGCCAGCAGCTTTTTTTGGGAGACCAGCGGGAAGGGCGCCGGGGAGCTGTTTTTT
CASSFFWETSGKGAGELFF
>TRBJ2-7|TRBD1|-|TRBV6-5
TGTGCCAGCAGCTATCCCGGGACAGGGGGCTACGAGCAGTACTTC
CASSYPGTGGYEQYF
>TRBJ2-2|-|-|TRBV25-1
TGTGCCAGCTTGGCCGAAAACAGACGGACCGGGGAGCTGTTTTTT
CASLAENRRTGELFF
>TRBJ1-2|TRBD1|many|TRBV10-3
TGTGCCATCAGTGAGTCCAAGACAGGGTCGGCCCACTATGGCTACACCTTC
CAISESKTGSAHYGYTF
>TRBJ2-2|-|few|TRBV20-1
TGCAGTGCCCGATCTGGCTCGAACACCGGGGAGCTGTTTTTT
CSARSGSNTGELFF
>TRBJ1-4|-|few|TRBV5-1
TGCGCCAGCGCGTCCAGAAAAGGGGAAAAACTGTTTTTT
CASASRKGEKLFF
>TRBJ1-3|-|many|TRBV7-8
TGTGCCAGCAGCTTAGCCTTTGGGGGGCGGGATGGCTACACCATATATTTT
CASSLAFGGRDGYTIYF
>TRBJ1-3|-|once|TRBV19
TGTGCCAGTAGTATGATCCTCTCTGGAAACACCATATATTTT
CASSMILSGNTIYF
>TRBJ2-3|TRBD2|-|TRBV10-3
TGTGCCATCAGTGACGGCGGGAGCGGGGATACGCAGTATTTT
CAISDGGSGDTQYF
>TRBJ2-7|-|-|TRBV15
TGTGCCACCAGCCAGGACAGGAAGAGGGGCGGGGAGCTGTACTTC
CATSQDRKRGGELYF
>TRBJ1-2|TRBD1|-|TRBV10-3
TGTGCCACCGGGACAGGGTTCGATGGCTACACCTTC
CATGTGFDGYTF
>TRBJ2-3|TRBD2|-|TRBV2
TGTGCCAGCAAACTAGCGGTGAGCACAGATACGCAGTATTTT
CASKLAVSTDTQYF
>TRBJ1-1|TRBD1|-|TRBV4-1
TGCGCCAGCAGCCCGACAGGGGTCGACGACACTGAAGCTTTCTTT
CASSPTGVDDTEAFF
>TRBJ1-1|TRBD1|many|TRBV20-1
TGCAGTGCCGACAGGGGCATGAACACTGAAGCTTTCTTT
CSADRGMNTEAFF
>TRBJ1-2|-|-|TRBV12-3/TRBV12-4
TGTGCCAGCACCAGCGGCCCCTCCAACTATGGCTACACCTTC
CASTSGPSNYGYTF
>TRBJ1-1|-|few|TRBV5-5
TGTGCCAGCACTACAGAACTAATGAACACTGAAGCTTTCTTT
CASTTELMNTEAFF
>TRBJ2-7|-|-|TRBV19
TGTGCCAGTGATGAAACCGGGACGGTTTCCTACGAGCAGTACTTC
CASDETGTVSYEQYF
>TRBJ1-2|-|many|TRBV5-4
TGTGCCAGCAGCTCTCCGACGGACCACTATGGCTACACCTTC
CASSSPTDHYGYTF
>TRBJ1-4|-|many|TRBV7-9
TGTGCCAGCAGCTCTAGTCAGGTGTCGAACGAAAAACTGTTTTTT
CASSSSQVSNEKLFF
>TRBJ1-5|-|many|TRBV19
TGTGCCAGTACTCCTACCCGAGACAGTAGCAATCAGCCCCAGCATTTT
CASTPTRDSSNQPQHF
>TRBJ2-5|TRBD1|-|TRBV7-9
TGTGCCAGCAGCGCCCCCGGGACAGGGCAAGAGACCCAGTACTTC
CASSAPGTGQETQYF
>TRBJ2-7|TRBD1|many|TRBV10-3
TGTGCCATCAGTGACGGGACAGGGTATTCCTACGAGCAGTACTTC
CAISDGTGYSYEQYF
>TRBJ1-5|-|-|TRBV10-3
TGTGCCAGCAGTCCGATGCCCCGACCTAATCAGCCCCAGCATTTT
CASSPMPRPNQPQHF
>TRBJ2-7|-|many|TRBV9
TGTGCCAGCAGCGTAGCTGGGGCTAGCTACGAGCAGTACTTC
CASSVAGASYEQYF
>TRBJ1-3|-|many|TRBV7-2
TGTGCCAGCAGCTTATTTCAGTCAGGAAACACCATATATTTT
CASSLFQSGNTIYF
>TRBJ2-7|TRBD2|-|TRBV20-1
TGCAGTGCTAGAGATCTACTAGCGGGGGCCTACGAGCAGTACTTC
CSARDLLAGAYEQYF
>TRBJ2-5|TRBD1|-|TRBV4-1
TGCGCCAGCAGCCGAGCTGCCCATCACAGGGGGAAGTTTGGTGAGACCCAGTACTTC
CASSRAAHHRGKFGETQYF
>TRBJ2-7|-|-|TRBV13
TGTGCCAGCAGGGACGGTCCCTACGAGCAGTACTTC
CASRDGPYEQYF
>TRBJ1-6|-|many|TRBV2
TGTGCCAGCAGTTCCCCCTTGTCACCCCTCCACTTT
CASSSPLSPLHF
>TRBJ2-7|TRBD2|-|TRBV20-1
TGCAGTGCCAGTAGCGGGGGCCCCTACGAGCAGTACTTC
CSASSGGPYEQYF
>TRBJ2-7|-|-|TRBV6-6
TGTGCCAGCAGTTACGAGGGGCTACCAAACTACGAGCAGTACTTC
CASSYEGLPNYEQYF
>TRBJ1-1|-|many|TRBV9
TGTGCCAGCAGCGTAGAAGCAGACCCGCTCAACACTGAAGCTTTCTTT
CASSVEADPLNTEAFF
>TRBJ2-5|-|few|TRBV9
TGTGCCAGCAGCGTAGACGAGAGCCTCCAGGAGACCCAGTACTTC
CASSVDESLQETQYF
>TRBJ1-1|TRBD1|once|TRBV19
TGTGCCAGTAGTCTTTGGACAGGGGCCAGCATTGAAGCTTTCTTT
CASSLWTGASIEAFF
>TRBJ1-1|TRBD1|-|TRBV5-1
TGCGCCAGCAGCCGGGGGACAGGGAACCCGAACACTGAAGCTTTCTTT
CASSRGTGNPNTEAFF
>TRBJ2-7|-|few|TRBV11-3
TGTGCCAGCAGCTTAGGGAGAACTAACGGCGAGCAGTACTTC
CASSLGRTNGEQYF
>TRBJ1-3|-|many|TRBV15
TGTGCCACCAGCAGGGAAAGGGGCTCTGGAAACACCATATATTTT
CATSRERGSGNTIYF
>TRBJ2-7|-|few|TRBV20-1
TGCAGTGCTCCGACTAGAATACCGCCATACGAGCAGTACTTC
CSAPTRIPPYEQYF